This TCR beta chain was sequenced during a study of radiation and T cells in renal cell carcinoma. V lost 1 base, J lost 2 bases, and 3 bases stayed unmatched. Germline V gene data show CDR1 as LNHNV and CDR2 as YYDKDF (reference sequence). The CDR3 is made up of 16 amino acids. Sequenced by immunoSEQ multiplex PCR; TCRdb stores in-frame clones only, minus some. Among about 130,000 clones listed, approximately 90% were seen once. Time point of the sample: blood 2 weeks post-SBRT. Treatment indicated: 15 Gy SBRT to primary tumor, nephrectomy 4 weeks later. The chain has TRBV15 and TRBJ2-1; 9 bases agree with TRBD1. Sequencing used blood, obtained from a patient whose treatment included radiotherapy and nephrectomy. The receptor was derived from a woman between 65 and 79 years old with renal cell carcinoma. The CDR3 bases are TGTGCCACCAGCAGAGCTGGACAGGGGACCTACAATGAGCAGTTCTTC. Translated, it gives CATSRAGQGTYNEQFF.